The next 7 T cell receptor beta chains were all read from a single sample in a study of blood T cell repertoires in COVID-19. Sequenced by immunoSEQ multiplex PCR; TCRdb stores in-frame clones only, minus some. The sample yields 300,000 to 500,000 clones, 70% to 90% seen once. Sequences were obtained from PBMCs or T cells enriched from blood (not recorded which). Receptor source: a woman aged 25 to 39 with acute COVID-19.

The chain uses TRBV5-4 and TRBJ2-1; 10 positions agree with TRBD2. The CDR3 length is 16 residues. V gave up 4 bases and J gave up 6 bases; unmatched junction bases: 10. Germline V gene sequence: CDR1 SGHNT, CDR2 YYREEE (reference sequence). The CDR3 sequence: CASSLLAGGNINEQFF. CDR3 bases: TGTGCCAGCAGCCTTTTAGCGGGGGGCAATATCAATGAGCAGTTCTTC.

This chain links TRBV3-1 (or the pseudogene TRBV3-2) with TRBJ1-1; D is unresolved. The V gene's germline CDR1 is LGHDT and CDR2 YNNKEL (reference sequence). Trimming took 3 bases from V and 0 from J, leaving 8 bases between them. The CDR3 loop spans 14 amino acids. The CDR3 bases are TGTGCCAGCAGCCAGCCCAGTCTGAACACTGAAGCTTTCTTT. Translated: CASSQPSLNTEAFF.

This chain links TRBV29-1 with TRBJ2-7; 8 bases line up with TRBD1. CDR1 SQVTM and CDR2 ANQGSEA come from the germline V gene. The ends lost 2 bases at V and 4 bases at J; junction bases unmatched: 7. The CDR3 consists of 14 residues. CDR3 nucleotides: TGCAGCGTTGAACCAAGACAGGGGCGTTACGAGCAGTACTTC. Translation gives CSVEPRQGRYEQYF.

This chain joins TRBV23-1 and TRBJ2-5; 8 bases are shared with TRBD2. TRBV23-1 is filed as an ORF, its function uncertain. This CDR3 contains 17 residues. Losses at the gene ends were 3 bases for V and 4 bases for J; bases not matched to a gene: 13. DNA for the CDR3: TGCGCCAGCAGTCATGGATCAGGACTAGCACGCCGAGAGACCCAGTACTTC. Translation: CASSHGSGLARRETQYF.

A note on this clone: Mismatch with germline at one junction end may stem from a read error. This chain links TRBV25-1 with TRBJ2-1; TRBD2 might be the D (6 bases). The CDR3 spans 11 residues. The V gene's germline CDR1 is MGHDK and CDR2 SYGVNS. The CDR3 here is CASSHGGSWLF. The CDR3 DNA follows: TGTGCCAGCAGTCATGGGGGGAGTTGGCTCTTC.

The chain combines TRBV5-6 with TRBJ1-2; TRBD1 aligns across 9 bases. V lost 1 base to trimming and J lost 4 bases; unmatched junction nucleotides: 8. The CDR3 has 16 amino acids. Germline V gives CDR1 SGHDT, CDR2 YYEEEE. The CDR3 spells CASSLSGTGSFYGYTF. In DNA, the CDR3 is TGTGCCAGCAGCTTGTCCGGGACAGGGAGTTTCTATGGCTACACCTTC.

The chain recombines TRBV12-3 or TRBV12-4 with TRBJ1-3, with unresolved D. Trimming removed 5 bases at V and 0 bases at J, with 5 bases between. This CDR3 has 13 residues. The CDR3 reads CASSDFSGNTIYF. The CDR3 coding sequence is TGTGCCAGCAGTGACTTCTCTGGAAACACCATATATTTT.